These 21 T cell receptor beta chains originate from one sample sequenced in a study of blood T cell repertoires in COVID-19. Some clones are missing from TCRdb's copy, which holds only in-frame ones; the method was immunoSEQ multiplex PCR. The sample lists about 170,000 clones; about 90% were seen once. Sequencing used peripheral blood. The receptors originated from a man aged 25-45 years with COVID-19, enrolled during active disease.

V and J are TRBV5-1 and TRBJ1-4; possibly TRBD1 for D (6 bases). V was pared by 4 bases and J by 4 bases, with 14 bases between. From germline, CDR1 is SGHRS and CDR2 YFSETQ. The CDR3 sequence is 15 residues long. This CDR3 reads CASSVGGQFNEKLFF. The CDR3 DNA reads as TGCGCCAGCAGCGTTGGAGGACAGTTTAATGAAAAACTGTTTTTT.

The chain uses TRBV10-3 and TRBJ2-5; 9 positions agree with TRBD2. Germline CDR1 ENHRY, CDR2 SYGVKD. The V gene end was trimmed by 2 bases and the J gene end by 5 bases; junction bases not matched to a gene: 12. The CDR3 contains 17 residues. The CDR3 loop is CAISEGTLAGVRETQYF. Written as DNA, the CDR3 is TGTGCCATCAGTGAGGGGACCTTAGCGGGAGTTCGGGAGACCCAGTACTTC.

The CDR3 bases are TGTGCCTGGGGGGGCGGGAACACTGAAGCTTTCTTT. Amino acid sequence: CAWGGGNTEAFF. The rearrangement links TRBV7-6 to TRBJ1-1; D possibly corresponds to TRBD1 (6 bases). This CDR3 is built from 12 residues. Germline V CDR1 and CDR2: SGHVS, FNYEAQ. The V end was cut by 11 bases, the J end by 1 base, with 11 bases between.

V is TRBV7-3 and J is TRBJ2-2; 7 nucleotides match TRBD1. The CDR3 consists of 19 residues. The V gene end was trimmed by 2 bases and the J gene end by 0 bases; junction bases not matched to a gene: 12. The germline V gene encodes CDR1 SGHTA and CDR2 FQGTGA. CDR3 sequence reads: CASSLGLLTGLTNTGELFF. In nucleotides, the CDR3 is TGTGCCAGCAGCTTAGGACTGCTGACAGGGCTAACGAACACCGGGGAGCTGTTTTTT.

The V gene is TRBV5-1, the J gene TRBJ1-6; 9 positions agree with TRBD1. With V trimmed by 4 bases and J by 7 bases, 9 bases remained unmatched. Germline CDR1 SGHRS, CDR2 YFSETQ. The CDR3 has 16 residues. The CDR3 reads CASSRRDRDGNSPLHF. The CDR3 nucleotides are TGCGCCAGCAGCCGCCGGGACAGGGACGGAAATTCACCCCTCCACTTT.

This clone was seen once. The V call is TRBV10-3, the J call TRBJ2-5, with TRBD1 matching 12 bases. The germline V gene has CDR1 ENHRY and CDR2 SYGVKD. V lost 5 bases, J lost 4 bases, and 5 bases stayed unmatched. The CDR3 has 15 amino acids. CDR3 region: CAISIGTGGLETQYF. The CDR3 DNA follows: TGTGCCATCAGTATAGGGACAGGGGGCTTAGAGACCCAGTACTTC.

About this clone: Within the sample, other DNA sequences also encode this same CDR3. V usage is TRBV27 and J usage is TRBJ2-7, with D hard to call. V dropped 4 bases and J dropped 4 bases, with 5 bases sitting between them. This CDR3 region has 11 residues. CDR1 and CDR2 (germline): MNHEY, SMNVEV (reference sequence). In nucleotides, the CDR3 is TGTGCCAGCAGTTCAAATTACGAGCAGTACTTC. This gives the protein CASSSNYEQYF.

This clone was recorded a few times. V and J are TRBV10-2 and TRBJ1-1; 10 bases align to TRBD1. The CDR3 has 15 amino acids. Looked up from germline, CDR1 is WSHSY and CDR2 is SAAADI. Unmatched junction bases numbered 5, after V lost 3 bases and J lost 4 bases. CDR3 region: CASSDGTGAATEAFF. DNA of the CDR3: TGCGCCAGCAGTGATGGGACAGGGGCTGCCACTGAAGCTTTCTTT.

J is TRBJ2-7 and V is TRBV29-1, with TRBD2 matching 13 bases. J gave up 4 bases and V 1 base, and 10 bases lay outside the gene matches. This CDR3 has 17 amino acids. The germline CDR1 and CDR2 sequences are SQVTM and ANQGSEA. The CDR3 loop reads CSVEAVGTSGTLYEQYF. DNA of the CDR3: TGCAGCGTTGAAGCGGTAGGGACTAGCGGGACCCTTTACGAGCAGTACTTC.

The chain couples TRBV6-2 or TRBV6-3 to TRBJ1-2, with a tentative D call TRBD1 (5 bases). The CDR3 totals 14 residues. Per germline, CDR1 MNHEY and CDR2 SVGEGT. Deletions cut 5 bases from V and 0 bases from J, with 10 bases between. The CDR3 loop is CASSNRNANYGYTF. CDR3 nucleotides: TGTGCCAGCAGTAACAGGAATGCTAACTATGGCTACACCTTC.

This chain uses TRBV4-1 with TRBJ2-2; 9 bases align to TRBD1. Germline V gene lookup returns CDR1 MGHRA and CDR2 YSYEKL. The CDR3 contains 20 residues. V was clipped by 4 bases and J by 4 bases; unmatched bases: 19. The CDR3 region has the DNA TGCGCCAGCAGCCCACAAACTTACAGGGGGCGCTTGGTTGGCACCGGGGAGCTGTTTTTT. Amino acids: CASSPQTYRGRLVGTGELFF.

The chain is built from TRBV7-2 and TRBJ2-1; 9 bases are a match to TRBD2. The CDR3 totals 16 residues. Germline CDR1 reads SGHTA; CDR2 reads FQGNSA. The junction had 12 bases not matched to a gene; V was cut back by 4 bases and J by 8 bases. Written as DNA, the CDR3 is TGTGCCAGCAGCTCCGCGTGGCGGGAGGGCCGTTATGAGCAGTTCTTC. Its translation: CASSSAWREGRYEQFF.

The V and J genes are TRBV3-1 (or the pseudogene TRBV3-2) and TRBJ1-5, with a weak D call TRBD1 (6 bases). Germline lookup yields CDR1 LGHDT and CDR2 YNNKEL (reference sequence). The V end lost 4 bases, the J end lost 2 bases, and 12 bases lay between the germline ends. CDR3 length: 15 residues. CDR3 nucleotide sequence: TGTGCCAGCAGCCGCAGGGGAGCAGGCAATCAGCCCCAGCATTTT. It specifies CASSRRGAGNQPQHF.

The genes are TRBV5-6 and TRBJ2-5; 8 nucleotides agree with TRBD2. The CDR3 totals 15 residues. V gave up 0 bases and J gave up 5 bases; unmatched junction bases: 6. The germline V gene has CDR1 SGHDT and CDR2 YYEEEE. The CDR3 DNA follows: TGTGCCAGCAGCTTGGGCAGCGGGAGCTGGGAGACCCAGTACTTC. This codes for CASSLGSGSWETQYF.

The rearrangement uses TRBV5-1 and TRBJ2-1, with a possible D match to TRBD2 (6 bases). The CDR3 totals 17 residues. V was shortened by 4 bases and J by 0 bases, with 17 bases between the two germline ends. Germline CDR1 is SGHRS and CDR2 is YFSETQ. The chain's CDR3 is CASSPTAGLYSYNEQFF. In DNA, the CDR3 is TGCGCCAGCAGCCCCACCGCGGGACTTTACTCCTACAATGAGCAGTTCTTC. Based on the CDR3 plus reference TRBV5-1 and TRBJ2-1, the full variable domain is KAGVTQTPRYLIKTRGQQVTLSCSPISGHRSVSWYQQTPGQGLQFLFEYFSETQRNKGNFPGRFSGRQFSNSRSEMNVSTLELGDSALYLCASSPTAGLYSYNEQFFGPGTRLTVL.

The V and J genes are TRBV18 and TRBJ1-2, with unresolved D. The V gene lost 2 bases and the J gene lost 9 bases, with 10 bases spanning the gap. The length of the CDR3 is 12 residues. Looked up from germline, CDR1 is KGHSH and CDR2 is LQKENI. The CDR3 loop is CASSPEDRSYTF. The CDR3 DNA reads TGTGCCAGCTCACCAGAGGATAGGAGCTACACCTTC. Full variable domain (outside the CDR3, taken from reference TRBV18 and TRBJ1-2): NAGVMQNPRHLVRRRGQEARLRCSPMKGHSHVYWYRQLPEEGLKFMVYLQKENIIDESGMPKERFSAEFPKEGPSILRIQQVVRGDSAAYFCASSPEDRSYTFGSGTRLTVV.

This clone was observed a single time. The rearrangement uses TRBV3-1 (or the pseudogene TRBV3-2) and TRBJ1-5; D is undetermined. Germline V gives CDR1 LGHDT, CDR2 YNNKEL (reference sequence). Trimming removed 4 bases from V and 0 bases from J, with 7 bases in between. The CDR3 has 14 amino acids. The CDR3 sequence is CASSPMASNQPQHF. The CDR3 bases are TGTGCCAGCAGCCCGATGGCTAGCAATCAGCCCCAGCATTTT.

CDR3 DNA sequence: TGCAGTGCTGGGCGCGGGGACGAGCAGTACTTC. The encoded protein is CSAGRGDEQYF. The V and J genes are TRBV20-1 and TRBJ2-7; perhaps TRBD2 as D (6 bases). Deletions cut 5 bases from V and 5 bases from J, with 10 bases between. The CDR3 length is 11 residues. The germline V gene encodes CDR1 DFQATT and CDR2 SNEGSKA (reference sequence).

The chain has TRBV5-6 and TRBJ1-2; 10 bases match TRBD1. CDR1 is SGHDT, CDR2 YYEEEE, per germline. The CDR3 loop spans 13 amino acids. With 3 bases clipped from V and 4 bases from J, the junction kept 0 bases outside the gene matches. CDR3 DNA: TGTGCCAGCAGCTGGACAGGGGGCTATGGCTACACCTTC. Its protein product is CASSWTGGYGYTF.

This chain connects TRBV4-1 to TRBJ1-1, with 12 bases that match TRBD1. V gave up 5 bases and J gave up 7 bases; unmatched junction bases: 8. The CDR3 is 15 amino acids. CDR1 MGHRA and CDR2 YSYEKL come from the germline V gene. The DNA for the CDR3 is TGCGCCAGCAGCAGGGGGACAGGGGGCGCCGGTGAAGCTTTCTTT. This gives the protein CASSRGTGGAGEAFF.

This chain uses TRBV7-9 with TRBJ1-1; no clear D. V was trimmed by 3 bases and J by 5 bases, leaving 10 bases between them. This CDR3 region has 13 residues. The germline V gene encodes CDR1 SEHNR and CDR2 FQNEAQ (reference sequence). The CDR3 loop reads CASSFSMETEAFF. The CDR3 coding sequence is TGTGCCAGCAGCTTTTCCATGGAGACTGAAGCTTTCTTT.